This record looks at one T cell receptor beta chain sequence and its context. This sample is drawn from a study of CD8 T cells in Susac syndrome. The CDR3 covers 18 residues. Germline values: CDR1 MNHNS, CDR2 SASEGT. J gave up 6 bases and V 2 bases, and 8 bases lay outside the gene matches. RNA amounts of roughly 0.45 to 1 ug underwent reverse transcription with random hexamers. TCRdb ran MiXCR on the immunoSEQ multiplex PCR reads and lists one entry per CDR3 protein. Of approximately 230,000 distinct CDR3 sequences in the sample, roughly 95% were seen once. The sample consisted of CD4+ T cells from PBMCs. The receptor comes from a human donor with multiple sclerosis. The chain has TRBV6-1 and TRBJ2-1, with 15 bases that match TRBD2. CDR3 protein: CASSEIRRTSGRGNEQFF. The CDR3 nucleotides are TGTGCCAGCAGTGAAATCAGAAGGACTAGCGGGAGGGGCAATGAGCAGTTCTTC.